The 30 T cell receptor beta chains given below trace back to one sample, sequenced in a study of Ad26.COV2.S vaccination and SARS-CoV-2 variants. Profiling relied on immunoSEQ multiplex PCR, and the TCRdb table lists in-frame clones only, not all of them. Here the sample spans 200,000 to 250,000 clones, around 87% being singletons. Treatment here: about 20 received Ad26.COV2.S at low or high dose, single or two shots; 5 received placebo; per-sample allocation not given. Each sample was drawn 63 days after the first injection (of vaccine or placebo). Sequenced here: peripheral blood, sampled in a trial of Ad26.COV2.S vaccine versus placebo. These receptors all come from a person between 18 and 65 years old who received the Ad26.COV2.S COVID-19 vaccine or a placebo.

J is TRBJ1-2 and V is TRBV14; D is uncertain. V dropped 2 bases and J dropped 8 bases, with 12 bases sitting between them. The CDR3 length is 13 residues. Germline loops: CDR1 SGHDN, CDR2 FVKESK. In DNA, the CDR3 is TGTGCCAGCAGCCAATCGTGGGGTGGAGGCTACACCTTC. Its protein is CASSQSWGGGYTF.

The chain has TRBV10-2 and TRBJ2-3, with 12 bases lining up with TRBD1. The CDR3 extends over 17 amino acids. Trimming removed 5 bases from V and 4 bases from J; junction bases left unmatched: 10. Germline loops: CDR1 WSHSY, CDR2 SAAADI. The CDR3 DNA is TGCGCCAGCAGTACCGGGACAGGGGGCATTGATGCAGATACGCAGTATTTT. Translated: CASSTGTGGIDADTQYF.

V and J are TRBV10-3 and TRBJ1-5; no firm D call. This CDR3 is 15 amino acids long. Germline loops: CDR1 ENHRY, CDR2 SYGVKD. V was clipped by 0 bases and J by 0 bases, with 6 bases between them. In nucleotides, the CDR3 is TGTGCCATCAGTGAGTCGGGGTCTAGCAATCAGCCCCAGCATTTT. Protein product: CAISESGSSNQPQHF.

The V gene is TRBV27, the J gene TRBJ2-5; possible D gene TRBD1, 6 bases. The CDR3 is 13 residues long. Germline lookup yields CDR1 MNHEY and CDR2 SMNVEV (reference sequence). The V and J ends lost 9 bases and 2 bases respectively, with 13 bases between them. CDR3 nucleotide sequence: TGTGCCAGTTCGACAGGACGACAAGAGACCCAGTACTTC. Translated, it gives CASSTGRQETQYF.

This rearrangement joins TRBV28 to TRBJ2-3; TRBD1 might be the D (6 bases). There are 13 residues in the CDR3. Germline V gives CDR1 MDHEN, CDR2 SYDVKM. Trimming cost V 4 bases and J 2 bases, with 7 bases left between them. The chain's CDR3 is CASSYRVTDTQYF. Written as DNA, the CDR3 is TGTGCCAGCAGTTACAGGGTCACAGATACGCAGTATTTT.

V is TRBV7-8 and J is TRBJ2-7; no definite D call. This CDR3 comprises 14 residues. V gave up 0 bases and J gave up 1 base, with 7 bases separating them. Per germline, CDR1 SGHVS and CDR2 FQNEAQ. The CDR3 nucleotides are TGTGCCAGCAGCTTAGCGGCCCGTTCCTACGAGCAGTACTTC. It codes for CASSLAARSYEQYF. Variable domain in full (rest from reference TRBV7-8 and TRBJ2-7): GAGVSQSPRYKVAKRGQDVALRCDPISGHVSLFWYQQALGQGPEFLTYFQNEAQLDKSGLPSDRFFAERPEGSVSTLKIQRTQQEDSAVYLCASSLAARSYEQYFGPGTRLTVT.

CDR3 sequence: CASSLSRTSGGVQKTQYF. The CDR3 DNA follows: TGTGCCAGCAGCTTGAGTAGGACTAGCGGGGGGGTCCAGAAGACCCAGTACTTC. The chain carries TRBV5-6 and TRBJ2-5; 15 bases fit TRBD2. Trimming at V came to 1 base and at J to 6 bases, leaving 10 bases not matched to a gene. The CDR3 runs to 18 residues. Germline loops: CDR1 SGHDT, CDR2 YYEEEE.

This clone was seen a few times. V is TRBV2 and J is TRBJ1-2; D gene ambiguous. Germline-derived CDR1 and CDR2 are SNHLY and FYNNEI. The length of the CDR3 is 14 residues. V shed 3 bases and J shed 1 base, with 9 bases lying between them. CDR3 amino acids: CASSDRGNNYGYTF. In DNA form, the CDR3 reads TGTGCCAGCAGTGATCGGGGAAATAACTATGGCTACACCTTC. Complete variable domain (other parts from reference TRBV2 and TRBJ1-2): EPEVTQTPSHQVTQMGQEVILRCVPISNHLYFYWYRQILGQKVEFLVSFYNNEISEKSEIFDDQFSVERPDGSNFTLKIRSTKLEDSAMYFCASSDRGNNYGYTFGSGTRLTVV.

The genes are TRBV7-8 and TRBJ1-6; D gene unclear. CDR1 is SGHVS and CDR2 is FQNEAQ in the germline V gene. CDR3 length: 16 amino acids. V lost 3 bases and J 8 bases, leaving 17 bases between the germline ends. The CDR3 reads CASSLDDTVTDSPLHF. The CDR3 DNA reads as TGTGCCAGCAGCTTGGACGACACGGTCACGGATTCACCCCTCCACTTT.

The chain has TRBV7-9 and TRBJ2-1; 9 bases match TRBD1. The CDR3 loop spans 18 amino acids. The J segment lost 6 bases and the V segment lost 5 bases, leaving 17 bases of the junction unmatched. Germline CDR1 is SEHNR and CDR2 is FQNEAQ (reference sequence). The DNA of the CDR3 is TGTGCCAGCAGCCCGGACAGGGGTGCCCTCCCCGGTGGCAATGAGCAGTTCTTC. Encoded protein: CASSPDRGALPGGNEQFF.

The chain combines TRBV3-1 (or the pseudogene TRBV3-2) with TRBJ1-1, with D unclear. The germline CDR1 and CDR2 sequences are LGHDT and YNNKEL (reference sequence). The CDR3 length is 12 residues. Deletions cut 0 bases from V and 4 bases from J, with 3 bases between. The CDR3 nucleotides are TGTGCCAGCAGCCAAGAATCCACTGAAGCTTTCTTT. Protein: CASSQESTEAFF.

V usage is TRBV4-3 and J usage is TRBJ1-6; D may be TRBD1 (5 bases). Germline V lookup: CDR1 LGHNA, CDR2 YSLEER. The CDR3 extends over 15 amino acids. V shed 0 bases and J shed 8 bases, with 11 bases lying between them. The CDR3, as DNA: TGCGCCAGCAGCCAAGATTTGGGGGTAGATTCACCCCTCCACTTT. This sequence encodes CASSQDLGVDSPLHF.

This clone has only one observation. The chain has TRBV6-5 and TRBJ1-4; D gene unclear. The CDR3 is 14 amino acids. V was trimmed by 6 bases and J by 7 bases, leaving 15 bases between them. CDR1 is MNHEY and CDR2 is SVGAGI in the germline V gene. CDR3 sequence: CASRPQWATEKLFF. CDR3 sequence (DNA): TGTGCCAGCAGGCCACAGTGGGCGACTGAAAAACTGTTTTTT.

The chain is built from TRBV4-1 and TRBJ2-1; perhaps TRBD2 as D (5 bases). This CDR3 spans 13 amino acids. Trimming removed 4 bases at V and 10 bases at J, with 14 bases between. Germline V gives CDR1 MGHRA, CDR2 YSYEKL. The CDR3 DNA is TGCGCCAGCAGCCGTCGAATGGAGGTAGAGCAGTTCTTC. It codes for CASSRRMEVEQFF.

The chain is built from TRBV28 and TRBJ2-1; no clear D. Germline V gene sequence: CDR1 MDHEN, CDR2 SYDVKM. Trimming pared 2 bases from V and 5 bases from J, leaving 10 bases between. This CDR3 region has 14 residues. The CDR3 spells CASSLRVLNNEQFF. CDR3 sequence (DNA): TGTGCCAGCAGTTTAAGGGTACTAAACAATGAGCAGTTCTTC.

The chain couples TRBV7-8 to TRBJ2-5, with D uncertain. Germline CDR1 SGHVS, CDR2 FQNEAQ. Trimming removed 1 base at V and 2 bases at J, with 8 bases between. This CDR3 contains 14 residues. The CDR3 region has the DNA TGTGCCAGCAGCTTAGTTTCCAGACAAGAGACCCAGTACTTC. Its protein is CASSLVSRQETQYF.

This clone was counted a single time. The chain combines TRBV29-1 with TRBJ2-3; maybe TRBD2 (5 bases). The germline V and J ends were trimmed by 5 bases and 2 bases, with 14 bases remaining between them. Looked up from germline, CDR1 is SQVTM and CDR2 is ANQGSEA. This CDR3 is 14 amino acids long. CDR3 nucleotide sequence: TGCAGCGTTCTTCACGGGATCGCCACAGATACGCAGTATTTT. Its translation: CSVLHGIATDTQYF.

This clone was counted a single time. V gene TRBV7-2 combines with J gene TRBJ2-2; TRBD2 agrees at 7 bases. Germline assignment: CDR1 SGHTA and CDR2 FQGNSA. The V gene end was trimmed by 5 bases and the J gene end by 5 bases; junction bases not matched to a gene: 11. The CDR3 contains 16 residues. In DNA form, the CDR3 reads TGTGCCAGCAGCCCCTCACCGGGAGGATATACCGGGGAGCTGTTTTTT. It encodes CASSPSPGGYTGELFF.

The chain carries TRBV27 and TRBJ2-7; 11 nucleotides agree with TRBD1. CDR1 is MNHEY and CDR2 is SMNVEV in the germline V gene (reference sequence). After removal of 2 bases from V and 2 bases from J, the junction contained 8 bases not matched to a gene. The CDR3 contains 17 residues. This chain's CDR3 is CASSLRAPGQGAYEQYF. CDR3 DNA sequence: TGTGCCAGCAGTTTAAGGGCGCCGGGACAGGGGGCCTACGAGCAGTACTTC.

The chain uses TRBV4-1 and TRBJ1-2, with 7 bases aligning to TRBD1. Germline lookup yields CDR1 MGHRA and CDR2 YSYEKL. This CDR3 region has 12 residues. The V segment lost 2 bases and the J segment 14 bases; nucleotides outside the gene matches: 8. CDR3 amino acids: CASSQRQGPATF. The CDR3 nucleotides are TGCGCCAGCAGCCAAAGACAGGGACCCGCGACCTTC.

The J gene is TRBJ2-2, the V gene TRBV4-2; 7 bases are shared with TRBD2. The germline V gene encodes CDR1 LGHNA and CDR2 YNFKEQ. The trim removed 0 bases at V and 3 bases at J, leaving 1 base unmatched. The CDR3 consists of 15 residues. The chain's CDR3 is CASSQDGLDTGELFF. The CDR3 nucleotides are TGTGCCAGCAGCCAAGATGGACTAGACACCGGGGAGCTGTTTTTT.

Worth noting for this clone: This same CDR3 is encoded by further DNA sequences in the sample. The V gene is TRBV6-2 or TRBV6-3, the J gene TRBJ2-2; D might be TRBD2 (6 bases). Germline-derived CDR1 and CDR2 are MNHEY and SVGEGT. This CDR3 is 13 amino acids long. Trimming took 4 bases from V and 6 from J, leaving 9 bases between them. The CDR3 DNA is TGTGCCAGCAGTTCCGGGGGACCCGGGGAGCTGTTTTTT. Residues: CASSSGGPGELFF.

The chain links TRBV6-6 to TRBJ1-4; D is undetermined. Germline V gene sequence: CDR1 MNHNY, CDR2 SVGAGI (reference sequence). V lost 6 bases, J lost 3 bases, and 11 bases lay in between. This CDR3 has 14 amino acids. In nucleotides, the CDR3 is TGTGCCAGCAGCCCCTCATGGGCTAATGAAAAACTGTTTTTT. Residues: CASSPSWANEKLFF.

The chain uses TRBV6-4 and TRBJ2-6; D unresolved. Trimming removed 4 bases from V and 0 bases from J, with 4 bases in between. CDR3 length: 14 residues. Germline V gene lookup returns CDR1 MRHNA and CDR2 SNTAGT. DNA of the CDR3: TGTGCCAGCAGTGGGGACTCTGGGGCCAACGTCCTGACTTTC. Translating it yields CASSGDSGANVLTF.

Comment on this clone: This sample also contains other DNA sequences that code for the same CDR3. The chain couples TRBV30 to TRBJ2-7; TRBD1 aligns across 7 bases. J was trimmed by 4 bases and V by 4 bases; bases with no gene match: 4. This CDR3 is built from 12 residues. Germline values: CDR1 GTSNPN, CDR2 SVGIG (reference sequence). Here the CDR3 DNA reads TGTGCCTGGAAACAGGGGTCTTACGAGCAGTACTTC. It is translated as CAWKQGSYEQYF.

J is TRBJ1-6 and V is TRBV7-8; 9 nucleotides line up with TRBD1. J was trimmed by 10 bases and V by 2 bases; bases with no gene match: 12. The CDR3 contains 17 residues. Germline assignment: CDR1 SGHVS and CDR2 FQNEAQ. The CDR3: CASSLIHAGQGGSPLHF. The CDR3 coding sequence is TGTGCCAGCAGCTTAATCCATGCGGGACAGGGTGGATCACCCCTCCACTTT.

The chain recombines TRBV2 with TRBJ1-2; D is undetermined. Germline V gene data show CDR1 as SNHLY and CDR2 as FYNNEI. Trimming took 6 bases from V and 4 from J, leaving 9 bases between them. This CDR3 is 12 amino acids long. CDR3 nucleotide sequence: TGTGCCAGCAGCAAGGGAGGCTATGGCTACACCTTC. Its protein is CASSKGGYGYTF.

The chain carries TRBV24-1 and TRBJ2-5; D could derive from TRBD1 or TRBD2 (6 bases each). The CDR3 has 15 residues. CDR1 is KGHDR and CDR2 is SFDVKD in the germline V gene. The germline V and J ends were trimmed by 1 base and 5 bases, with 13 bases remaining between them. Here the CDR3 reads CATSDFPGAGETQYF. The DNA of the CDR3 is TGTGCCACCAGTGATTTCCCGGGGGCCGGGGAGACCCAGTACTTC.

This chain connects TRBV5-1 to TRBJ2-4; D perhaps matches TRBD1 (5 bases). CDR3 length equals 14 residues. Germline V lookup: CDR1 SGHRS, CDR2 YFSETQ. The V gene lost 2 bases and the J gene lost 4 bases, with 10 bases spanning the gap. CDR3 amino acids: CASSLQDNKNIQYF. CDR3 sequence (DNA): TGCGCCAGCAGCTTACAGGACAATAAAAACATTCAGTACTTC.

The chain has TRBV14 and TRBJ2-7; 7 bases align to TRBD2. The CDR3 contains 14 residues. J was trimmed by 2 bases and V by 4 bases; bases with no gene match: 5. Germline CDR1 and CDR2: SGHDN and FVKESK. CDR3 DNA: TGTGCCAGCAGCCCCCCTAGCGGAACCTACGAGCAGTACTTC. This translates into CASSPPSGTYEQYF.